This T cell receptor beta chain was identified in a study of response to subunit inactivated influenza vaccine. Study-wide findings and caveats: The authors suggested that few new T cells are recruited per seasonal influenza vaccination.

Germline assignment: CDR1 KGHSH and CDR2 LQKENI. The CDR3 is 15 residues long. Details on this clonotype: Its specificity is not known. The junction and the germline gene differ at one end; a read error may be behind it.

TCRdb passed the RT-PCR reads through MiXCR, listing each CDR3 protein once. In the table there are almost 250,000 distinct CDR3 sequences, 12% of which are singletons. The receptor was isolated from a man aged 45 to 65 who received an inactivated influenza vaccine. The chain recombines TRBV18 with TRBJ2-7; TRBD1 matches at 7 bases. The sequencing used non-naive T cells sorted from PBMCs, collected 14 days before vaccination. Here the CDR3 reads CASSPLATGNYEQYF. The CDR3 DNA reads as TGTGCCAGCTCACCGCTCGCGACAGGGAACTACGAGCAGTACTTT.